This TCR beta chain was profiled in a study of molecular identifiers for immune sequencing clone quantification. Isolation of naive CD8 T cells was achieved by sorting on a CD8+CD4-CCR7+CD45RA+ phenotype. Regarding the study as a whole: Beyond 20 RNA copies, clones held over 98% of effector molecules, compared with under 1% in naive cells.

Comment on this clonotype: Its cognate antigen is unknown.

From germline, CDR1 is LGHDT and CDR2 YNNKEL (reference sequence). The CDR3 is made up of 12 amino acids. Trimming pared 5 bases from V and 4 bases from J, leaving 9 bases between. The authors built bulk TCR libraries by previously described methods with listed TCR primers. Each CDR3 protein is one row after TCRdb ran MiXCR on the PCR reads. The sample has 250,000 to 350,000 distinct CDR3 sequences, about a fifth seen once. The clonotype originates from a human donor in good health. Some libraries in this study had Jurkat cell RNA spiked in. V gene TRBV3-1 combines with J gene TRBJ2-7; D gene ambiguous. The sequenced material came from naive CD8+ T cells from blood, with Jurkat cell RNA spiked in. Subset reported: FACS-sorted CD8+CD4-CCR7+CD45RA+ naive T cells. The CDR3 nucleotides read TGTGCCAGCAGCTGGACCTCATACGAGCAGTACTTC. Translated: CASSWTSYEQYF.